Following are 25 T cell receptor beta chains from one sample sequenced in a study of shared T cell receptors in the human thymus. Some clones are missing from TCRdb's copy, which holds only in-frame ones; the method was immunoSEQ multiplex PCR. The table records approximately 660,000 clones, 88% of them present only once. The data were also submitted as part of a second study, on human thymus T cells.

The specimen sequenced was thymocytes. The source is a boy younger than two with a congenital heart defect.

This chain uses TRBV5-1 with TRBJ1-5; TRBD1 matches at 7 bases. J gave up 6 bases and V 0 bases, and 6 bases lay outside the gene matches. The CDR3 loop spans 15 amino acids. Germline lookup yields CDR1 SGHRS and CDR2 YFSETQ. The CDR3 is CASSLGQGGGQPQHF. The CDR3 DNA follows: TGCGCCAGCAGCTTGGGGCAGGGGGGCGGTCAGCCCCAGCATTTT.

The J gene is TRBJ2-7, the V gene TRBV12-5; D is possibly TRBD2 (6 bases). The CDR3 is 14 amino acids. V was pared by 1 base and J by 6 bases, with 13 bases between. Germline-derived CDR1 and CDR2 are LGHNT and FRNRAP. The CDR3 loop reads CASGLGQGLSEQYF. The CDR3 DNA follows: TGTGCTAGTGGTTTGGGCCAGGGACTCTCCGAGCAGTACTTC.

The chain is built from TRBV4-1 and TRBJ2-4, with TRBD1 as a possible D gene (5 bases). The CDR3 covers 16 residues. V was clipped by 4 bases and J by 4 bases, with 17 bases between them. Germline V lookup: CDR1 MGHRA, CDR2 YSYEKL. The CDR3 region has the DNA TGCGCCAGCAGCCCCGGGTTAGGACAAAGGAAAAACATTCAGTACTTC. Encoded protein: CASSPGLGQRKNIQYF.

CDR3 protein: CASSRGDRSSYNEQFF. The CDR3 bases are TGTGCCAGCAGCCGCGGGGACAGAAGCTCCTACAATGAGCAGTTCTTC. J is TRBJ2-1 and V is TRBV7-4; weak D call: TRBD1 (7 bases). V lost 5 bases and J lost 0, with 14 bases in between. The CDR3 is made up of 16 amino acids. Germline lookup yields CDR1 SGHVT and CDR2 SQSDAQ. The entire variable domain, with the rest obtained from reference TRBV7-4 and TRBJ2-1, is as follows: GAGVSQSPRYKVAKRGRDVALRCDSISGHVTLYWYRQTLGQGSEVLTYSQSDAQRDKSGRPSGRFSAERPERSVSTLKIQRTEQGDSAVYLCASSRGDRSSYNEQFFGPGTRLTVL.

The J gene is TRBJ1-1, the V gene TRBV6-1, with D possibly TRBD1 on 6 matching bases. V was cut by 6 bases and J by 1 base, with 15 bases left in between. Germline V CDR1 and CDR2: MNHNS, SASEGT. The CDR3 has 15 residues. The CDR3 region has the DNA TGTGCCAGCAGCCTTTCTCGGACAGAGAACACTGAAGCTTTCTTT. Its translation: CASSLSRTENTEAFF.

The chain recombines TRBV6-5 with TRBJ2-5; the match to TRBD1 covers 8 bases. The last part of the DNA fits TRBJ2-7 better; the J call may be wrong. This CDR3 has 15 residues. Germline V CDR1 and CDR2: MNHEY, SVGAGI. The CDR3 region has the DNA TGTGCCAGCAACCCACGGACAGGGTCCTCCTACGAGCAGTACTTC. It specifies CASNPRTGSSYEQYF.

This clone was counted a single time. CDR3 amino acids: CASSYTSGRATDTQYF. DNA for the CDR3: TGTGCCAGCAGCTACACTAGCGGGAGGGCCACAGATACGCAGTATTTT. This rearrangement joins TRBV5-5 to TRBJ2-3; 13 nucleotides align to TRBD2. The CDR3 has 16 amino acids. CDR1 and CDR2 from the germline V gene are SGHKS and YYEKEE (reference sequence). V lost 3 bases, J lost 2 bases, and 3 bases stayed unmatched.

This chain links TRBV28 with TRBJ2-2; 10 bases are a match to TRBD2. The germline CDR1 and CDR2 sequences are MDHEN and SYDVKM. Trimming cost V 6 bases and J 2 bases; bases outside gene matches: 3. The CDR3 covers 15 residues. CDR3 bases: TGTGCCAGCAGCCTAGCGGGGGATAACACCGGGGAGCTGTTTTTT. It encodes CASSLAGDNTGELFF.

The chain recombines TRBV7-6 with TRBJ2-5; 7 nucleotides align to TRBD2. The germline CDR1 and CDR2 sequences are SGHVS and FNYEAQ. This CDR3 is 14 amino acids long. V was pared by 5 bases and J by 5 bases, with 8 bases of the junction left unmatched. The CDR3 nucleotides are TGTGCCAGCAGCGACGGGAGGAAGGGGGAGACCCAGTACTTC. Its protein is CASSDGRKGETQYF.

Only one count was recorded for this clone. This sequence joins TRBV29-1 and TRBJ2-3; a possible D gene is TRBD1 (6 bases). Trimming left V 6 bases short and J 10 bases short, with 17 bases between. This CDR3 comprises 12 residues. Germline V lookup: CDR1 SQVTM, CDR2 ANQGSEA. CDR3: CSVDTGTSAQYF. The CDR3 DNA is TGCAGCGTCGACACAGGGACAAGTGCGCAGTATTTT.

V usage is TRBV18 and J usage is TRBJ2-7; 8 bases map to TRBD2. Per germline, CDR1 KGHSH and CDR2 LQKENI. The CDR3 length is 17 residues. V lost 2 bases, J lost 4 bases, and 13 bases stayed unmatched. CDR3 loop: CASSPVPGLGGLYEQYF. The CDR3 nucleotides read TGTGCCAGCTCACCAGTGCCGGGACTAGGGGGACTTTACGAGCAGTACTTC.

The CDR3 DNA reads as TGCGCCAGCAGCACCCGGGACAGTATTAAAGAGACCCAGTACTTC. Its translation: CASSTRDSIKETQYF. The V and J genes are TRBV5-1 and TRBJ2-5; TRBD1 agrees at 7 bases. The CDR3 is made up of 15 amino acids. Germline CDR1 and CDR2: SGHRS and YFSETQ. Trimming at V came to 4 bases and at J to 3 bases, leaving 9 bases not matched to a gene.

V and J are TRBV2 and TRBJ2-7, with D possibly TRBD2 on 5 matching bases. V shed 0 bases and J shed 4 bases, with 7 bases lying between them. The CDR3 has 13 residues. Per the germline V gene, CDR1 is SNHLY and CDR2 is FYNNEI. The CDR3 reads CASSEAVAYEQYF. DNA of the CDR3: TGTGCCAGCAGTGAAGCGGTAGCGTACGAGCAGTACTTC.

The chain is built from TRBV10-3 and TRBJ2-5, with 10 bases fitting TRBD1. The J call is doubtful: the DNA matches TRBJ2-7 better. The CDR3 spans 17 residues. Germline V gene sequence: CDR1 ENHRY, CDR2 SYGVKD. CDR3 sequence (DNA): TGTGCCATCAGTGACGGGCCGACAGGGGGCTACTCCTACGAGCAGTACTTC. Translating gives CAISDGPTGGYSYEQYF.

The chain carries TRBV19 and TRBJ2-2, with 9 positions matching TRBD1. Germline assignment: CDR1 LNHDA and CDR2 SQIVND (reference sequence). This CDR3 has 16 residues. Trimming removed 2 bases from V and 5 bases from J; junction bases left unmatched: 6. The CDR3 DNA reads as TGTGCCAGTAGTATACTCCGGGACAGGGTGACCGGGGAGCTGTTTTTT. It specifies CASSILRDRVTGELFF.

CDR3 in DNA: TGTGCCAGCAGCGCCCGACAGGGGGGCTATGGCTACACCTTC. Translation gives CASSARQGGYGYTF. V gene TRBV13 combines with J gene TRBJ1-2, with 9 bases aligning to TRBD1. The CDR3 has 14 amino acids. In germline, CDR1 is PRHDT, CDR2 FYEKMQ (reference sequence). Trimming took 5 bases from V and 4 from J; bases not matched to a gene: 5.

This chain links TRBV2 with TRBJ1-4; D remains ambiguous. Between the trimmed V and J ends, which lost 9 bases and 0 bases, there was a span of 11 bases. In germline, CDR1 is SNHLY, CDR2 FYNNEI. The CDR3 runs to 14 residues. CDR3 sequence reads: CARRQSATNEKLFF. The DNA of the CDR3 is TGTGCCAGGCGACAATCCGCAACTAATGAAAAACTGTTTTTT.

The CDR3 sequence is CASSILGQYNYGYTF. The CDR3 nucleotides are TGTGCCAGTAGTATACTGGGACAGTATAACTATGGCTACACCTTC. The J gene is TRBJ1-2, the V gene TRBV19; 7 positions agree with TRBD1. Germline CDR1 reads LNHDA; CDR2 reads SQIVND (reference sequence). The ends lost 2 bases at V and 1 base at J; junction bases unmatched: 4. The CDR3 runs 15 residues.

The gene calls are TRBV6-5 and TRBJ2-5, with D hard to call. CDR1 and CDR2 from the germline V gene are MNHEY and SVGAGI. Trimming shortened V by 7 bases and J by 4 bases, and 4 bases separated the two germline ends. The CDR3 runs 10 residues. This CDR3 is CASMRETQYF. CDR3 DNA: TGTGCCAGCATGCGAGAGACCCAGTACTTC.

CDR3 amino acids: CAISKTSGITYEQYF. CDR3 bases: TGTGCCATCAGTAAGACTAGCGGGATTACGTACGAGCAGTACTTC. This sequence joins TRBV10-3 and TRBJ2-7; 11 bases align to TRBD2. Germline V gene sequence: CDR1 ENHRY, CDR2 SYGVKD. The CDR3 is 15 residues long. Trimming cost V 5 bases and J 4 bases; bases outside gene matches: 7.

CDR3 nucleotides: TGTGCCACCAGCTTGCCCCTGGCTGGCGGAGAGTACAATGAGCAGTTCTTC. It translates to CATSLPLAGGEYNEQFF. The chain couples TRBV15 to TRBJ2-1; D is unresolved. Germline V gene sequence: CDR1 LNHNV, CDR2 YYDKDF (reference sequence). The V gene lost 5 bases and the J gene lost 4 bases, with 21 bases spanning the gap. This CDR3 spans 17 amino acids. The full variable domain, in which reference TRBV15 and TRBJ2-1 provide the parts outside the CDR3, is DAMVIQNPRYQVTQFGKPVTLSCSQTLNHNVMYWYQQKSSQAPKLLFHYYDKDFNNEADTPDNFQSRRPNTSFCFLDIRSPGLGDTAMYLCATSLPLAGGEYNEQFFGPGTRLTVL.

V and J are TRBV11-3 and TRBJ1-1, with 7 bases that match TRBD1. The V segment lost 5 bases and the J segment 1 base; nucleotides outside the gene matches: 10. CDR3 length equals 16 residues. Looked up from germline, CDR1 is SGHNT and CDR2 is YENEEA. As DNA, the CDR3 is TGTGCCAGCAGCCCCCTAGCCAGGGGGGAGAACACTGAAGCTTTCTTT. Amino acid sequence: CASSPLARGENTEAFF.

The chain carries TRBV7-2 and TRBJ2-1; tentatively, D is TRBD2 (5 bases). The CDR3 consists of 17 residues. V gave up 2 bases and J gave up 0 bases, with 14 bases separating them. CDR1 and CDR2 from the germline V gene are SGHTA and FQGNSA. The CDR3 region is CASSLKCHGSSYNEQFF. The CDR3 nucleotides are TGTGCCAGCAGCTTAAAATGCCATGGGAGCTCCTACAATGAGCAGTTCTTC. Based on the CDR3 plus reference TRBV7-2 and TRBJ2-1, the full variable domain is GAGVSQSPSNKVTEKGKDVELRCDPISGHTALYWYRQSLGQGLEFLIYFQGNSAPDKSGLPSDRFSAERTGGSVSTLTIQRTQQEDSAVYLCASSLKCHGSSYNEQFFGPGTRLTVL.

The chain has TRBV6-6 and TRBJ2-7; a possible D gene is TRBD2 (6 bases). The CDR3 is 13 residues long. The V end lost 6 bases, the J end lost 1 base, and 10 bases lay between the germline ends. CDR1 is MNHNY, CDR2 SVGAGI, per germline (reference sequence). The CDR3: CASSRRESYEQYF. The DNA for the CDR3 is TGTGCCAGCAGCCGCCGGGAGTCCTACGAGCAGTACTTC.

The V and J genes are TRBV27 and TRBJ2-7; TRBD2 matches 7 bases. The CDR3 contains 16 residues. Germline V gives CDR1 MNHEY, CDR2 SMNVEV (reference sequence). V shed 6 bases, J shed 3 bases, and the junction held 14 bases outside the gene matches. The CDR3 is CASRLGSGPGLYEQYF. CDR3 bases: TGTGCCAGCAGGTTGGGTAGCGGGCCGGGACTCTACGAGCAGTACTTC.